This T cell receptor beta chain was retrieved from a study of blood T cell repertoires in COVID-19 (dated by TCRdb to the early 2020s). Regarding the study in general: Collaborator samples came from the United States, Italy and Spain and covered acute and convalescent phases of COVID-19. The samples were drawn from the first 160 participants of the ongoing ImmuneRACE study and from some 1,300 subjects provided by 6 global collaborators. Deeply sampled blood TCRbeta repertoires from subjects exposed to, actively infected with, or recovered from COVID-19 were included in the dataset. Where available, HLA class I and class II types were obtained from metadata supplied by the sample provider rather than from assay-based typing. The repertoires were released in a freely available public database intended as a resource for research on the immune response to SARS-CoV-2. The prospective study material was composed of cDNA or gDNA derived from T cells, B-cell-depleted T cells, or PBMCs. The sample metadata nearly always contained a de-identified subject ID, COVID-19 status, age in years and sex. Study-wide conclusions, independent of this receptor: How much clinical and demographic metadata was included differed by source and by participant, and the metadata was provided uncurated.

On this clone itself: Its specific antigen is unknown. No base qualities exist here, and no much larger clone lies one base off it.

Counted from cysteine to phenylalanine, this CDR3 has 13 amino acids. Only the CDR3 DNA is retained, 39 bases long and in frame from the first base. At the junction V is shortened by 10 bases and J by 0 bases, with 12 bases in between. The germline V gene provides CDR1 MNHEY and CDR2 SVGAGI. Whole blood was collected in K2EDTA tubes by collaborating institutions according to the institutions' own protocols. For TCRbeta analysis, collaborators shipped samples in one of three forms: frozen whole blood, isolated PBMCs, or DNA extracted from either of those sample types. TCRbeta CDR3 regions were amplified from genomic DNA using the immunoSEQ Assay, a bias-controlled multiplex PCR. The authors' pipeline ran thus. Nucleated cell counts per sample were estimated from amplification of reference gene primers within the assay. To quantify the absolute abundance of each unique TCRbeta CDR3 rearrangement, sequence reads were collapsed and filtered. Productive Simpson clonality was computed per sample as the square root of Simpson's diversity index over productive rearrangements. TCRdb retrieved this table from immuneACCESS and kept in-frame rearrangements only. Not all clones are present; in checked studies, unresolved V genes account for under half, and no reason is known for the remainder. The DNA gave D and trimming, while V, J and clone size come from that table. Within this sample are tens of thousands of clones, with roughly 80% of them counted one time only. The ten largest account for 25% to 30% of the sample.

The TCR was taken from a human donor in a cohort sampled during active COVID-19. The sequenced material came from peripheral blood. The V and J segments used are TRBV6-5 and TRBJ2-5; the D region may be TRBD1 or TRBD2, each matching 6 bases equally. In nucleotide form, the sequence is TGTGCCATCAGGAGGGGGTACCAAGAGACCCAGTACTTC. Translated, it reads CAIRRGYQETQYF.